These 15 T cell receptor beta chains were sequenced from one sample in a study of cytomegalovirus exposure and HLA in healthy donors. The primer mix had 60 Vbeta and 13 Jbeta primers. Profiled with immunoSEQ multiplex PCR; TCRdb holds only in-frame clones, not every one. This table lists under 90,000 clones. The source material was PBMCs. These receptors all stem from a man aged 50 or older in good health and CMV-seropositive.

J is TRBJ2-5 and V is TRBV4-1, with D possibly matching TRBD1 (5 bases). Germline loops: CDR1 MGHRA, CDR2 YSYEKL. V lost 0 bases, J lost 5 bases, and 16 bases lay in between. This CDR3 has 16 amino acids. The CDR3 loop is CASSQEGVSGRETQYF. The CDR3 region has the DNA TGCGCCAGCAGCCAAGAAGGGGTATCGGGTCGGGAGACCCAGTACTTC.

The V and J genes are TRBV5-1 and TRBJ2-2; possibly TRBD2 for D (5 bases). CDR3 length: 14 residues. Germline V gene data show CDR1 as SGHRS and CDR2 as YFSETQ. The ends were cut back, 3 bases at V and 3 bases at J, with 9 bases in the middle. The CDR3 DNA sequence: TGCGCCAGCAGCTCCCAGCGGTACACCGGGGAGCTGTTTTTT. Translation: CASSSQRYTGELFF.

V is TRBV4-1 and J is TRBJ2-1; 9 nucleotides align to TRBD2. Germline V gene lookup returns CDR1 MGHRA and CDR2 YSYEKL. This CDR3 region has 15 residues. Germline trimming cut 2 bases from V and 3 bases from J; bases unmatched to any gene: 2. As DNA, the CDR3 is TGCGCCAGCAGCCAAATAGCGGGAGTCTACAATGAGCAGTTCTTC. It yields the protein CASSQIAGVYNEQFF.

The chain has TRBV18 and TRBJ1-1; 8 bases agree with TRBD1. The CDR3 runs to 16 residues. Per the germline V gene, CDR1 is KGHSH and CDR2 is LQKENI. Losses at the gene ends were 6 bases for V and 5 bases for J; bases not matched to a gene: 14. CDR3 nucleotides: TGTGCCAGCTCGCCTCAGGAGACAGGGGAAGGAACTGAAGCTTTCTTT. Its protein product is CASSPQETGEGTEAFF.

CDR3 coding DNA: TGCGCCAGCAGCCGAATCAGGGGGCTGGGGGAAAAACTGTTTTTT. Translated: CASSRIRGLGEKLFF. This rearrangement joins TRBV4-1 to TRBJ1-4; TRBD1 agrees at 8 bases. The CDR3 extends over 15 amino acids. With 4 bases clipped from V and 8 bases from J, the junction kept 9 bases outside the gene matches. Germline V CDR1 and CDR2: MGHRA, YSYEKL.

V usage is TRBV14 and J usage is TRBJ1-6; possibly TRBD1 for D (5 bases). Per the germline V gene, CDR1 is SGHDN and CDR2 is FVKESK. This CDR3 has 14 residues. Trimming removed 3 bases at V and 9 bases at J, with 12 bases between. CDR3 amino acids: CASSQDPGGSPLHF. CDR3 bases: TGTGCCAGCAGCCAGGACCCGGGGGGTTCACCCCTCCACTTT.

The genes are TRBV6-5 and TRBJ2-7, with D perhaps TRBD1 (5 bases). V was clipped by 4 bases and J by 1 base, with 11 bases between them. CDR1 and CDR2 (germline): MNHEY, SVGAGI. This CDR3 is built from 14 residues. The CDR3: CASSWQGSSYEQYF. In nucleotides, the CDR3 is TGTGCCAGCAGTTGGCAGGGATCATCCTACGAGCAGTACTTC.

The gene calls are TRBV20-1 and TRBJ2-1; TRBD2 might be the D (5 bases). Between the trimmed V and J ends, which lost 6 bases and 15 bases, there was a span of 18 bases. This CDR3 is 11 amino acids long. The germline CDR1 and CDR2 sequences are DFQATT and SNEGSKA (reference sequence). CDR3 coding DNA: TGCAGTGCCCCCCTACTAGATCGTCCGTTCTTC. Its translation is CSAPLLDRPFF.

The V and J genes are TRBV6-6 and TRBJ2-1, with D perhaps TRBD1 (6 bases). The V gene lost 6 bases and the J gene lost 13 bases, with 16 bases spanning the gap. CDR3 length: 12 amino acids. From germline, CDR1 is MNHNY and CDR2 SVGAGI (reference sequence). In DNA form, the CDR3 reads TGTGCCAGCAGATCAACAGGGTTCGTCCAGTTCTTC. Encoded protein: CASRSTGFVQFF.

The chain is built from TRBV10-1 and TRBJ2-5; the D gene is possibly TRBD2 (6 bases). Germline values: CDR1 WNHNN, CDR2 SYGVQD (reference sequence). The CDR3 is made up of 13 amino acids. V was clipped by 10 bases and J by 4 bases, with 16 bases between them. CDR3 protein: CAINGQGGETQYF. CDR3 coding DNA: TGCGCCATCAACGGGCAGGGAGGAGAGACCCAGTACTTC.

CDR3 nucleotides: TGTGCCAGCAGCCCCGGGACAGGGAGTGAAAAACTGTTTTTT. Amino acid sequence: CASSPGTGSEKLFF. This rearrangement joins TRBV7-2 to TRBJ1-4; TRBD1 aligns across 9 bases. Trimming at V came to 5 bases and at J to 7 bases, leaving 5 bases not matched to a gene. In germline, CDR1 is SGHTA, CDR2 FQGNSA. The CDR3 consists of 14 residues.

The chain combines TRBV6-5 with TRBJ2-2, with D possibly being TRBD1 (5 bases). CDR1 MNHEY and CDR2 SVGAGI come from the germline V gene. Trimming cost V 1 base and J 8 bases, with 14 bases left between them. The CDR3 totals 15 residues. The CDR3 here is CASSYYVTAPGELFF. CDR3 in DNA: TGTGCCAGCAGTTACTACGTGACAGCTCCGGGGGAGCTGTTTTTT.

The chain combines TRBV7-6 with TRBJ2-7, with 7 bases that match TRBD2. The CDR3 is 16 amino acids. Germline V gene data show CDR1 as SGHVS and CDR2 as FNYEAQ. V was clipped by 5 bases and J by 0 bases; unmatched bases: 10. This chain's CDR3 is CASSPVAGVLSYEQYF. The CDR3 coding sequence is TGTGCCAGCAGCCCAGTGGCGGGGGTCCTCTCCTACGAGCAGTACTTC.

The chain employs TRBV4-3 and TRBJ1-2, with 7 nucleotides matching TRBD1. CDR3 length: 20 amino acids. CDR1 LGHNA and CDR2 YSLEER come from the germline V gene. V shed 2 bases and J 0 bases; nucleotides not matched to a gene: 18. As DNA, the CDR3 is TGCGCCAGCAGCCAAATCTACGGTGGTACAGGGGAGAATTCTAACTATGGCTACACCTTC. Protein product: CASSQIYGGTGENSNYGYTF.

The J gene is TRBJ1-2, the V gene TRBV18; D is uncertain. The ends were cut back, 2 bases at V and 7 bases at J, with 11 bases in the middle. CDR3 length: 13 residues. Germline CDR1 KGHSH, CDR2 LQKENI. The CDR3 spells CASSPMALSGYTF. For the CDR3, the DNA is TGTGCCAGCTCACCAATGGCCCTCAGTGGCTACACCTTC. Combining the CDR3 with reference TRBV18 and TRBJ1-2 gives the whole variable domain NAGVMQNPRHLVRRRGQEARLRCSPMKGHSHVYWYRQLPEEGLKFMVYLQKENIIDESGMPKERFSAEFPKEGPSILRIQQVVRGDSAAYFCASSPMALSGYTFGSGTRLTVV.